Shown below are 14 T cell receptor beta chains from a single sample sequenced in a study of blood T cell repertoires in COVID-19. Using immunoSEQ multiplex PCR, the repertoire was profiled, and TCRdb retains in-frame clones only, with some absent. The sample records 25,000 to 35,000 clones, more than 70% being singletons. Sequencing input: peripheral blood. All receptors derive from a woman between 40 and 50 years old with active or convalescent COVID-19.

CDR3 loop: CATSPLTGTGGSSYEQYF. The CDR3 DNA reads as TGTGCCACCAGTCCCCTGACCGGAACAGGGGGCAGCTCCTACGAGCAGTACTTC. This chain joins TRBV15 and TRBJ2-7, with 9 bases aligning to TRBD1. The CDR3 contains 18 residues. Germline trimming cut 6 bases from V and 0 bases from J; bases unmatched to any gene: 15. CDR1 LNHNV and CDR2 YYDKDF come from the germline V gene (reference sequence).

V is TRBV7-9 and J is TRBJ2-5; the D gene is possibly TRBD1 (5 bases). There are 14 residues in the CDR3. The germline CDR1 and CDR2 sequences are SEHNR and FQNEAQ (reference sequence). The V gene lost 5 bases and the J gene lost 2 bases, with 12 bases spanning the gap. The CDR3 DNA reads TGTGCCAGCAGCAAGACAGCCTTTCAAGAGACCCAGTACTTC. This encodes CASSKTAFQETQYF.

The CDR3 region is CSVEQLARETQYF. CDR3 in DNA: TGCAGCGTTGAGCAACTAGCGAGGGAGACCCAGTACTTC. V gene TRBV29-1 combines with J gene TRBJ2-5; 7 bases align to TRBD2. The CDR3 extends over 13 amino acids. The germline V gene has CDR1 SQVTM and CDR2 ANQGSEA. V gave up 3 bases and J gave up 5 bases; unmatched junction bases: 6.

V is TRBV27 and J is TRBJ2-2; D unresolved. The germline V gene encodes CDR1 MNHEY and CDR2 SMNVEV (reference sequence). The length of the CDR3 is 14 residues. V dropped 4 bases and J dropped 7 bases, with 13 bases sitting between them. The CDR3 loop is CASSYRLDFGELFF. CDR3 DNA sequence: TGTGCCAGCAGTTATAGACTCGACTTCGGGGAGCTGTTTTTT.

This chain connects TRBV15 to TRBJ1-1; D might be TRBD1 (6 bases). Germline V gene lookup returns CDR1 LNHNV and CDR2 YYDKDF (reference sequence). This CDR3 region has 14 residues. The V gene lost 0 bases and the J gene lost 7 bases, with 12 bases spanning the gap. The CDR3 DNA is TGTGCCACCAGCAGAGATCGGGCAGGGGATGAAGCTTTCTTT. Protein sequence: CATSRDRAGDEAFF. The full variable domain, completed using reference TRBV15 and TRBJ1-1, is DAMVIQNPRYQVTQFGKPVTLSCSQTLNHNVMYWYQQKSSQAPKLLFHYYDKDFNNEADTPDNFQSRRPNTSFCFLDIRSPGLGDTAMYLCATSRDRAGDEAFFGQGTRLTVV.

This clone has a handful of counts. The CDR3 sequence: CASRLDWGTDTQYF. The CDR3 DNA follows: TGTGCCAGTAGACTAGACTGGGGCACAGATACGCAGTATTTT. The rearrangement uses TRBV19 and TRBJ2-3, with TRBD2 as a possible D gene (5 bases). Germline-derived CDR1 and CDR2 are LNHDA and SQIVND (reference sequence). The V end was cut by 6 bases, the J end by 1 base, with 11 bases between. This CDR3 comprises 14 residues.

CDR3 DNA: TGTGCCAGCAGCGTCACAGGTGACTCTGGAAACACCATATATTTT. It yields the protein CASSVTGDSGNTIYF. V gene TRBV13 combines with J gene TRBJ1-3; possible D gene TRBD1, 5 bases. The CDR3 covers 15 residues. V gave up 5 bases and J gave up 0 bases, with 11 bases separating them. The germline CDR1 and CDR2 sequences are PRHDT and FYEKMQ (reference sequence).

The CDR3 DNA reads TGTGCCAGCAGCTTAAACGAGATAGCTGAAGCTTTCTTT. As protein: CASSLNEIAEAFF. V gene TRBV7-9 combines with J gene TRBJ1-1; D is uncertain. V shed 2 bases and J shed 6 bases, with 10 bases lying between them. CDR1 and CDR2 (germline): SEHNR, FQNEAQ (reference sequence). This CDR3 region has 13 residues.

CDR3 sequence reads: CASSLDHRGGQPQHF. In DNA form, the CDR3 reads TGTGCCAGCAGCTTAGACCATAGGGGGGGACAGCCCCAGCATTTT. The V and J genes are TRBV11-2 and TRBJ1-5; a weak D match, TRBD1 (6 bases). Looked up from germline, CDR1 is SGHAT and CDR2 is FQNNGV. The CDR3 extends over 15 amino acids. The ends were cut back, 0 bases at V and 7 bases at J, with 13 bases in the middle.

The rearrangement uses TRBV4-3 and TRBJ1-2, with 8 bases that match TRBD1. Germline V gene sequence: CDR1 LGHNA, CDR2 YSLEER. J lost 8 bases, V lost 3 bases, and 5 bases had no gene match. The CDR3 runs 13 residues. The CDR3 nucleotides read TGCGCCAGCAGCCAGACGACAGGGGCAGGCTACACCTTC. Amino acids: CASSQTTGAGYTF.

This sequence joins TRBV6-5 and TRBJ2-1; D remains ambiguous. Trimming cost V 1 base and J 0 bases, with 10 bases left between them. CDR1 is MNHEY, CDR2 SVGAGI, per germline. This CDR3 region has 16 residues. CDR3 loop: CASSYFGVSSYNEQFF. The CDR3 nucleotides read TGTGCCAGCAGTTACTTCGGAGTAAGCTCCTACAATGAGCAGTTCTTC.

The V call is TRBV3-1 (or the pseudogene TRBV3-2), the J call TRBJ1-2, with 7 bases aligning to TRBD1. V gave up 0 bases and J gave up 4 bases; unmatched junction bases: 5. The CDR3 runs to 15 residues. The germline V gene has CDR1 LGHDT and CDR2 YNNKEL (reference sequence). The DNA for the CDR3 is TGTGCCAGCAGCCAAGAGTGGGGACAGTCCTATGGCTACACCTTC. Translating gives CASSQEWGQSYGYTF.

The chain couples TRBV20-1 to TRBJ2-1; tentative D call: TRBD2 (6 bases). V dropped 3 bases and J dropped 3 bases, with 15 bases sitting between them. The germline gives CDR1 DFQATT, CDR2 SNEGSKA (reference sequence). The CDR3 covers 15 residues. Written as DNA, the CDR3 is TGCAGTGCTAGTGGAGGGCTCCCCTACTACAATGAGCAGTTCTTC. As protein: CSASGGLPYYNEQFF.

This clone has just a few counts. CDR3 sequence reads: CASSLGAHNEQFF. CDR3 in DNA: TGTGCCAGCAGCCTAGGGGCGCACAATGAGCAGTTCTTC. The V call is TRBV6-6, the J call TRBJ2-1, with D maybe TRBD1 (5 bases). Germline-derived CDR1 and CDR2 are MNHNY and SVGAGI (reference sequence). This CDR3 region has 13 residues. V was trimmed by 6 bases and J by 5 bases, leaving 11 bases between them.